Listed below are T cell receptor beta chains from one sample, sequenced in a study of blood T cells in healthy people across ages. TCRdb processed the 5' RACE reads anew with MiXCR; each CDR3 protein has one entry. The sample has more than 800,000 distinct CDR3 sequences; 45% are singletons. Sequenced sample: blood. These receptors originate from a woman aged 55-75 years in good health. The conserved cysteine and the conserved F or W are not part of the CDR3 here. D genes are given only for firm matches.

length: 13
J: TRBJ1-5
D: TRBD1
V: TRBV12-3/TRBV12-4
CDR3: ASRTGTGEDQPQH

length: 13
J: TRBJ1-2
D: NA
V: TRBV9
CDR3: ASSVATGAGYGYT

length: 13
J: NA
D: TRBD2
V: TRBV20-1
CDR3: SATARLAAWDIQY

length: 15
J: TRBJ2-7
D: NA
V: TRBV20-1
CDR3: SARGWVAELSWSEQY

length: 12
J: TRBJ1-6
D: TRBD1
V: TRBV14
CDR3: ASSDRGRYSPLH

length: 17
J: TRBJ2-7
D: TRBD2
V: TRBV9
CDR3: ASSVGLHHMTSGSHEQY

length: 15
J: TRBJ2-5
D: TRBD2
V: TRBV20-1
CDR3: SAESSGREMGRETQY

length: 12
J: TRBJ2-2
D: NA
V: TRBV12-3/TRBV12-4
CDR3: ASSLDPGAGELF

length: 11
J: TRBJ2-7
D: TRBD2
V: TRBV20-1
CDR3: SAMTSGTWAQY

length: 13
J: TRBJ2-7
D: TRBD1
V: TRBV7-9
CDR3: ASSSRGTGTYEQY

length: 10
J: TRBJ2-7
D: NA
V: TRBV29-1
CDR3: SVVGRTYEQY

length: 12
J: TRBJ2-5
D: NA
V: TRBV7-6
CDR3: ASSLVGPQETQY

length: 13
J: TRBJ2-3
D: TRBD2
V: TRBV19
CDR3: ASKSGGSPTDTQY

length: 14
J: TRBJ2-5
D: TRBD2
V: TRBV13
CDR3: ASSFRTSGVQETQY

length: 14
J: TRBJ2-1
D: NA
V: TRBV7-3
CDR3: ASSLEGGVPGNEQF

length: 11
J: NA
D: NA
V: TRBV7-2
CDR3: ASSFVGGDEQY

length: 10
J: TRBJ1-4
D: NA
V: TRBV29-1
CDR3: SVRGQLEKLF

length: 16
J: TRBJ2-1
D: TRBD2
V: TRBV7-3
CDR3: ASSSRGTSGISYNEQF

length: 12
J: TRBJ2-1
D: NA
V: TRBV20-1
CDR3: SARDSGNPNEQF

length: 14
J: TRBJ1-1
D: TRBD1
V: TRBV27
CDR3: ASSLWQGAVHTEAF

length: 12
J: TRBJ1-2
D: NA
V: TRBV5-1
CDR3: ASSLGLQGEGYT

length: 12
J: TRBJ2-5
D: NA
V: TRBV20-1
CDR3: SAPERSGGETQY

length: 15
J: NA
D: NA
V: TRBV10-3
CDR3: AISEPPRAGEENEQY

length: 9
J: TRBJ2-1
D: NA
V: TRBV6-2/TRBV6-3
CDR3: ASSPRSEQF

length: 13
J: TRBJ2-5
D: TRBD1
V: TRBV7-9
CDR3: ASSRQGQGLETQY

length: 10
J: TRBJ2-7
D: NA
V: TRBV6-6
CDR3: ASRDFTYEQY

length: 13
J: TRBJ2-1
D: TRBD2
V: TRBV9
CDR3: ASSVGTSENNEQF

length: 13
J: TRBJ2-7
D: NA
V: TRBV9
CDR3: ASSVGSSIVGEQY

length: 13
J: TRBJ2-5
D: TRBD2
V: TRBV12-3/TRBV12-4
CDR3: ASSPLSGRAAEQY

length: 14
J: TRBJ2-7
D: NA
V: TRBV14
CDR3: ASSQEDSMSSYEQY

length: 15
J: TRBJ1-6
D: NA
V: TRBV3-1
CDR3: ASSQDGGGAVNSPLH

length: 13
J: TRBJ2-5
D: TRBD1
V: TRBV9
CDR3: ASSAGQGEGETQY

length: 13
J: TRBJ2-3
D: TRBD2
V: TRBV20-1
CDR3: SARDKLAGESTQY